This T cell receptor (beta chain) was identified during a study of cytomegalovirus exposure and HLA in healthy donors. Study-level findings and limits: It was reported that the classifier diagnosed cytomegalovirus status with high specificity and sensitivity in both the original and validation cohorts. The authors confirmed in vitro that a few CMV-associated chains were specific for CMV antigens. Many donors shared some public TCRs, even though most TCR sequences were rare.

Per the germline V gene, CDR1 is SGHRS and CDR2 is YFSETQ. V lost 0 bases and J lost 6; bases outside the gene matches: 16. The CDR3 extends over 19 amino acids. Points on this clone: Its antigen is not known.

Profiling relied on immunoSEQ multiplex PCR, and the TCRdb table lists in-frame clones only, not all of them. The table shows 200,000 to 250,000 clones, with around nine tenths occurring only once. Sequenced input: PBMCs. This sequence was found in a woman between 18 and 30 years old in good health and CMV-seronegative. The chain recombines TRBV5-1 with TRBJ1-2; 11 nucleotides match TRBD1. The CDR3 spells CASSLVLRTGGRPTNGYTF. The CDR3 DNA is TGCGCCAGCAGCTTGGTTTTGCGGACAGGGGGCCGGCCGACGAATGGCTACACCTTC.